Sequencing of this T cell receptor beta chain was carried out in a study of Ad26.COV2.S vaccination and SARS-CoV-2 variants. Study results and limitations: Substantial breadth in spike-specific CD8+ and CD4+ T cell responses was reportedly seen after vaccination. Vaccine recipients and placebo recipients showed similar non-spike TCR breadth. Total T cell responses may have been underestimated by the TCR breadth and depth analyses.

The V and J ends lost 0 bases and 2 bases respectively, with 10 bases between them. Germline lookup yields CDR1 LGHNA and CDR2 YSLEER. The CDR3 is made up of 16 amino acids. Data came from immunoSEQ multiplex PCR; TCRdb stores just in-frame clones and leaves some out. Altogether around 340,000 clones are present, 88% being singletons, with the ten largest covering 6.4%. Treatment given: about 20 received Ad26.COV2.S at low or high dose, single or two shots; several received placebo; per-sample allocation not given. Each sample was drawn 63 days after the first injection (of vaccine or placebo). The count of this clone is one. No antigen is known for it.

This sequence joins TRBV4-3 and TRBJ2-2, with D hard to call. This clonotype was sampled from a person between 18 and 59 years old who received the Ad26.COV2.S COVID-19 vaccine or a placebo. The material was peripheral blood, obtained in a trial of Ad26.COV2.S vaccine versus placebo. The CDR3 DNA sequence: TGCGCCAGCAGCCAAGATCACAGCCTCAACACCGGGGAGCTGTTTTTT. Translation gives CASSQDHSLNTGELFF.